This T cell receptor beta chain was identified during a study of T cell responses to AZD1222 COVID-19 vaccine. About this clone itself: What it binds is unknown.

Study-wide findings and caveats: Repertoires were collected only later (after the peak T cell response had occurred). Most donors were white British and more were female, and clonal diversity was possibly underestimated.

The table came from immunoSEQ multiplex PCR; TCRdb's copy has only in-frame clones and leaves some out. The data show about 99,000 clones, 70% to 90% seen once. The CDR3 is made up of 13 amino acids. V lost 8 bases, J lost 9 bases, and 9 bases stayed unmatched. The receptor's source is an adult in good health. Here the sequenced sample was peripheral blood, taken on day 0 of AZD1222 vaccination. V is TRBV12-3 or TRBV12-4 and J is TRBJ1-3, with TRBD1 matching over 8 bases. DNA for the CDR3: TGTGCCAGCCCACCTCCGACAGGGGCCACCATATATTTT. Its translation is CASPPPTGATIYF.